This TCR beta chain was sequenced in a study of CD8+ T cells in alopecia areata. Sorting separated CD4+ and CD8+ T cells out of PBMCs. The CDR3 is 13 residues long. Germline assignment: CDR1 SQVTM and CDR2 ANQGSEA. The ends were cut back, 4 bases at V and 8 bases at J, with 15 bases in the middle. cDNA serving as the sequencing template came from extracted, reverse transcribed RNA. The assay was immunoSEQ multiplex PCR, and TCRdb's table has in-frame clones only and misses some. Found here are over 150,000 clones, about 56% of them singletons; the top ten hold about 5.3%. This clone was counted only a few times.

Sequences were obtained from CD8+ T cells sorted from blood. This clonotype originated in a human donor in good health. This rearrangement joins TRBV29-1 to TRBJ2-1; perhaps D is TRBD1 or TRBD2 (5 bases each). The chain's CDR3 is CSVAGTRVDEQFF. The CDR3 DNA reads TGCAGCGTTGCCGGGACCCGGGTCGATGAGCAGTTCTTC.